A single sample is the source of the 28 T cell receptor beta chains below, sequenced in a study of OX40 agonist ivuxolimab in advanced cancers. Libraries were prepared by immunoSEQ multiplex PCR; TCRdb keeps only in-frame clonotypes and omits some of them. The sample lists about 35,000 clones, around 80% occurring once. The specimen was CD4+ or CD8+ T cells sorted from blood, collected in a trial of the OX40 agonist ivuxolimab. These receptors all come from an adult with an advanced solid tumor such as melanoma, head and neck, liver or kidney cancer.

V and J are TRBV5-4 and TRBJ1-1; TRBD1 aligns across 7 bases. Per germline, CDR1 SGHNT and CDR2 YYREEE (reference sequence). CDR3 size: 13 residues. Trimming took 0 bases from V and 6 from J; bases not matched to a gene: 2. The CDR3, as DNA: TGTGCCAGCAGCTTGGGGGACAGAGCTGAAGCTTTCTTT. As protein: CASSLGDRAEAFF.

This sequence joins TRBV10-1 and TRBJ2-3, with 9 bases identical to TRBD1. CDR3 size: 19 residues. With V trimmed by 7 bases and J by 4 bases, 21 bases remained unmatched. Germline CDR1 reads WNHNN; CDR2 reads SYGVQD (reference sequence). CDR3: CASTPGGTGPKHFPDTQYF. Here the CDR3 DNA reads TGCGCCAGCACCCCTGGCGGGACAGGGCCCAAGCATTTCCCAGATACGCAGTATTTT.

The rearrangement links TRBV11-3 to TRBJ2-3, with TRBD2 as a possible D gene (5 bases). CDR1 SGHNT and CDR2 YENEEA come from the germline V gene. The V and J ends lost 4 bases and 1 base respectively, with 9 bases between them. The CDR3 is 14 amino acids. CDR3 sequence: CASSSWGGTDTQYF. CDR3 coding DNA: TGTGCCAGCAGCTCCTGGGGAGGCACAGATACGCAGTATTTT.

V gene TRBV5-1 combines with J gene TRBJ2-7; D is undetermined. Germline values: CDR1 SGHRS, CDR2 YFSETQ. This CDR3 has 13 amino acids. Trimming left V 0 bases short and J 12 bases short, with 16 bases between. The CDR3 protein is CASSLGALSSRYF. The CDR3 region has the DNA TGCGCCAGCAGCTTGGGGGCCCTCTCCTCGAGGTACTTC.

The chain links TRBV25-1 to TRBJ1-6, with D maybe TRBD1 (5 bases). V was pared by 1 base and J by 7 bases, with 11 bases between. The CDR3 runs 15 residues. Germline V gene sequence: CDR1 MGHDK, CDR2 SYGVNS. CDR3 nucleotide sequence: TGTGCCAGCAGTGAATTGGGGGACCCCAATTCACCCCTCCACTTT. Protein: CASSELGDPNSPLHF.

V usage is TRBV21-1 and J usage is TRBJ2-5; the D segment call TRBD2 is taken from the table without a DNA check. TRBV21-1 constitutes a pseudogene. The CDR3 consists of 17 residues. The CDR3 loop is CASSNIPDPSGQETQYF. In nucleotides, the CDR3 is TGTGCCAGCAGCAATATTCCCGATCCAAGCGGACAAGAGACCCAGTACTTC.

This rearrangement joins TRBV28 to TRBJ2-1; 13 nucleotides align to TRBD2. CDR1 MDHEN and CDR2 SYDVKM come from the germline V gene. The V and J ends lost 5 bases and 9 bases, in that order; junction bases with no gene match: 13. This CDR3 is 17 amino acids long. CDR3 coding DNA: TGTGCCAGCAGTCCACTAGCGGGGGGGCCGGCCGAAAGTGAGCAGTTCTTC. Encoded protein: CASSPLAGGPAESEQFF.

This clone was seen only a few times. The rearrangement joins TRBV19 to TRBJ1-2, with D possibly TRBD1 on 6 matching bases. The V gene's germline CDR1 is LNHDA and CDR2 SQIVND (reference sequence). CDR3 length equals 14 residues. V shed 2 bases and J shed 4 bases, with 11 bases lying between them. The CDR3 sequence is CASSIRGAIYGYTF. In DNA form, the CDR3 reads TGTGCCAGTAGTATAAGGGGGGCCATCTATGGCTACACCTTC.

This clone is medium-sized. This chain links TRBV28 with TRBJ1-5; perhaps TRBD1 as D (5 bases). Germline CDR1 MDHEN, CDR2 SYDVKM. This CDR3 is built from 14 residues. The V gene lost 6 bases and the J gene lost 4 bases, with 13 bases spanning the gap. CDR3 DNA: TGTGCCAGCAGGTGGGCGGGGGTTAATCAGCCCCAGCATTTT. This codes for CASRWAGVNQPQHF.

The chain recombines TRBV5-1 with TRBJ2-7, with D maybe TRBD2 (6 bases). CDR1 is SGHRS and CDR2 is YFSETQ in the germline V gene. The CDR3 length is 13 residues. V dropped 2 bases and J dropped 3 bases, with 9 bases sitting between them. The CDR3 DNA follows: TGCGCCAGCAGCTTAAGGAGGGACTACGAGCAGTACTTC. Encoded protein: CASSLRRDYEQYF.

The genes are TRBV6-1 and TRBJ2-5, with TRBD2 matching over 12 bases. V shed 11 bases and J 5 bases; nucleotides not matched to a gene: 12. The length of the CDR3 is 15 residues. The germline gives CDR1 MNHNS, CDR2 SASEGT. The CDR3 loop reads CAGRLAGEVEETQYF. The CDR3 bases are TGTGCCGGACGACTAGCGGGAGAGGTCGAGGAGACCCAGTACTTC.

The CDR3 reads CASSYIGGDGIQYF. The CDR3 nucleotides are TGTGCCAGCAGCTATATAGGGGGAGACGGGATTCAGTACTTC. This chain connects TRBV5-6 to TRBJ2-4; possible D gene TRBD1, 6 bases. Trimming cost V 3 bases and J 10 bases, with 17 bases left between them. Per germline, CDR1 SGHDT and CDR2 YYEEEE. This CDR3 spans 14 amino acids.

For the CDR3, the DNA is TGTGCCAGCAGCCCCCGGCGGCCGTATGAGCAGTTCTTC. Its translation: CASSPRRPYEQFF. The gene calls are TRBV7-9 and TRBJ2-1; D is undetermined. Germline values: CDR1 SEHNR, CDR2 FQNEAQ (reference sequence). V was trimmed by 5 bases and J by 8 bases, leaving 13 bases between them. The CDR3 sequence is 13 residues long.

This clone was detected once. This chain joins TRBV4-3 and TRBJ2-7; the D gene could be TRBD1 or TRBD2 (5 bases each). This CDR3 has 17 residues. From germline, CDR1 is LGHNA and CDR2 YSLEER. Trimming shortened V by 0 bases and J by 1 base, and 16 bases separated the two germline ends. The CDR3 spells CASSQDVSGTPSYEQYF. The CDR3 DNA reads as TGCGCCAGCAGCCAAGACGTGTCCGGGACGCCGTCCTACGAGCAGTACTTC.

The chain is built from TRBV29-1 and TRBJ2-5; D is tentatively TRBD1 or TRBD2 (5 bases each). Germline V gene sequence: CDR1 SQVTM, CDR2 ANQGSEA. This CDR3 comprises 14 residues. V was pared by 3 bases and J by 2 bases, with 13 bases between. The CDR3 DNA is TGCAGCGTTGAGGGGCCGCGGGTACAAGAGACCCAGTACTTC. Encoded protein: CSVEGPRVQETQYF. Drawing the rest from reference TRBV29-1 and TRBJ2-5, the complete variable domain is SAVISQKPSRDICQRGTSLTIQCQVDSQVTMMFWYRQQPGQSLTLIATANQGSEATYESGFVIDKFPISRPNLTFSTLTVSNMSPEDSSIYLCSVEGPRVQETQYFGPGTRLLVL.

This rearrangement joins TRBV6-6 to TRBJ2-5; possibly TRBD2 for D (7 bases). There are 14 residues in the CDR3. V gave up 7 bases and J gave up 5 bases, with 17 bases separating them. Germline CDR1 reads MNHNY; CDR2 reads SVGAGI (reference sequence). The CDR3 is CASTPLGGPETQYF. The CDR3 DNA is TGTGCCAGCACCCCCCTCGGGGGGCCGGAGACCCAGTACTTC.

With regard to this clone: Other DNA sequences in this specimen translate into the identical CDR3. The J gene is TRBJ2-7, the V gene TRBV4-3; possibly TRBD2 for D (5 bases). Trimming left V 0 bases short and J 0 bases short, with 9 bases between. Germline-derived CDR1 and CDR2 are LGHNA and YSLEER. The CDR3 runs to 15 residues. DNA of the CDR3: TGCGCCAGCAGCCAAGAGAGGGCCAGCTCCTACGAGCAGTACTTC. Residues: CASSQERASSYEQYF.

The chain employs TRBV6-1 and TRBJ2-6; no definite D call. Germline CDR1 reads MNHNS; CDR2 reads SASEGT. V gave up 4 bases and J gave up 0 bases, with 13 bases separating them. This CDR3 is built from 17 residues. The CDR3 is CASSVIPVPSGANVLTF. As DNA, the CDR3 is TGTGCCAGCAGTGTCATCCCCGTCCCCTCTGGGGCCAACGTCCTGACTTTC.

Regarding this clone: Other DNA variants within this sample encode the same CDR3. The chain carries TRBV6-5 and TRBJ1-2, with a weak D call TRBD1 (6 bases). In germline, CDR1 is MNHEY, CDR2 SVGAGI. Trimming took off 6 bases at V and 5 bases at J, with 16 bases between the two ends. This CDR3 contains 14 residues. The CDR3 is CASSPGGGAYGYTF. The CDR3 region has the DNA TGTGCCAGCAGCCCGGGGGGGGGCGCTTATGGCTACACCTTC.

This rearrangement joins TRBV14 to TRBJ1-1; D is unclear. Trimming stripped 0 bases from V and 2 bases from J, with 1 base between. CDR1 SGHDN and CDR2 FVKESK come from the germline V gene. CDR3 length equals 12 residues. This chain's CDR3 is CASSQDNTEAFF. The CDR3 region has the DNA TGTGCCAGCAGCCAAGACAACACTGAAGCTTTCTTT.

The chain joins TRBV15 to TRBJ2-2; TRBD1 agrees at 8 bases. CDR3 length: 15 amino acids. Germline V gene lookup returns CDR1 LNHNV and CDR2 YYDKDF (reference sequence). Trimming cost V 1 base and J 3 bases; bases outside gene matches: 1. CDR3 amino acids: CATSRGQGYTGELFF. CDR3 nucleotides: TGTGCCACCAGCAGAGGACAGGGGTACACCGGGGAGCTGTTTTTT.

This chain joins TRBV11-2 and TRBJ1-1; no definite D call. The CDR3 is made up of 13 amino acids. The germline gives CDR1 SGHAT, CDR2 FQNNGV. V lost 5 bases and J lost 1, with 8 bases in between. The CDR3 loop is CASSPGPNTEAFF. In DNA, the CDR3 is TGTGCCAGCAGCCCCGGACCGAACACTGAAGCTTTCTTT.

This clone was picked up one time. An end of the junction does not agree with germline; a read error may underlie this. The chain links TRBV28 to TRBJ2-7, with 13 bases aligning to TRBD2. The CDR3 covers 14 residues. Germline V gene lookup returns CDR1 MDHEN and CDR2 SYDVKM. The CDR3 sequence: CASSPGTSGIEYSF. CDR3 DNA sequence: TGTGCCAGCAGCCCCGGGACTAGCGGGATCGAGTATTCCTTC. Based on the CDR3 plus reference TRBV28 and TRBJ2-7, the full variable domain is DVKVTQSSRYLVKRTGEKVFLECVQDMDHENMFWYRQDPGLGLRLIYFSYDVKMKEKGDIPEGYSVSREKKERFSLILESASTNQTSMYLCASSPGTSGIEYSFGPGTRLTVT.

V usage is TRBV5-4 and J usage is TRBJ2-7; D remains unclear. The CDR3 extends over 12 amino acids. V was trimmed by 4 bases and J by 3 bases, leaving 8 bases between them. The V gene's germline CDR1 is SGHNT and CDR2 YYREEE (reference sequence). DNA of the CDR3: TGTGCCAGCAGCGTGGACGGCTACGAGCAGTACTTC. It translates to CASSVDGYEQYF.

The CDR3 DNA reads TGTGCCAGCAGCCAAGCAGGGTACTACGAGCAGTACTTC. It yields the protein CASSQAGYYEQYF. The rearrangement uses TRBV7-2 and TRBJ2-7, with D perhaps matching TRBD1 (5 bases). Germline CDR1 SGHTA, CDR2 FQGNSA. CDR3 length: 13 residues. Trimming left V 5 bases short and J 3 bases short, with 11 bases between.

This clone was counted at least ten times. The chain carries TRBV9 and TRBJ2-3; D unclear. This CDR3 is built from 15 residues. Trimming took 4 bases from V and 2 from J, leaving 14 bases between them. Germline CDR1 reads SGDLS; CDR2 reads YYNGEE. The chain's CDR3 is CASSPFGPLTDTQYF. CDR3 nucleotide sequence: TGTGCCAGCAGCCCGTTTGGTCCCCTCACAGATACGCAGTATTTT. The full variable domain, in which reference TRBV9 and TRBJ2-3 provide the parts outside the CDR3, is DSGVTQTPKHLITATGQRVTLRCSPRSGDLSVYWYQQSLDQGLQFLIQYYNGEERAKGNILERFSAQQFPDLHSELNLSSLELGDSALYFCASSPFGPLTDTQYFGPGTRLTVL.

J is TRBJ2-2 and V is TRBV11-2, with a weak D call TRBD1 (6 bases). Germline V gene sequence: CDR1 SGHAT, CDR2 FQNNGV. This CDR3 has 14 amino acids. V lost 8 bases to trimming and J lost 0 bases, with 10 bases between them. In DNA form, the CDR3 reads TGTGCCAGCCGTGGACAGACGAACACCGGGGAGCTGTTTTTT. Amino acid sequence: CASRGQTNTGELFF.

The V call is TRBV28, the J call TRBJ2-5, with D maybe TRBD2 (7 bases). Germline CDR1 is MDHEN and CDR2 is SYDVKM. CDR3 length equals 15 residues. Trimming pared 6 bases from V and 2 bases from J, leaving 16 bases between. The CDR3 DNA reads TGTGCCAGCAGACTAGGGGGGGCAGGGCAAGAGACCCAGTACTTC. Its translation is CASRLGGAGQETQYF.